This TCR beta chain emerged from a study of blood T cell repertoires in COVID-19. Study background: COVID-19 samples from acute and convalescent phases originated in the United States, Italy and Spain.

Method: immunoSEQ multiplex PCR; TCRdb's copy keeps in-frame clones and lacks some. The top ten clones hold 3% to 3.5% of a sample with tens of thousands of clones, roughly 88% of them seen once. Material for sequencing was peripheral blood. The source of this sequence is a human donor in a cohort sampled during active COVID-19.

The DNA for the CDR3 is TGCGCCAGCAGCCGACCGGGACAGACGGGCTACACCTTC. Translated, it gives CASSRPGQTGYTF. V and J are TRBV5-1 and TRBJ1-2; 7 bases align to TRBD1. With 4 bases clipped from V and 8 bases from J, the junction kept 8 bases outside the gene matches. CDR3 size: 13 residues. From germline, CDR1 is SGHRS and CDR2 YFSETQ.